This TCR beta chain was obtained from a study of blood T cell repertoires in COVID-19. Trimming cost V 0 bases and J 2 bases, with 9 bases left between them. The CDR3 length is 15 residues. Germline lookup yields CDR1 MRHNA and CDR2 SNTAGT. As processed by the authors: Reference gene primers were amplified, and this amplification served to estimate nucleated cell counts. Sequencing was performed with immunoSEQ multiplex PCR; in TCRdb, only in-frame clones are kept and a portion is missing. The DNA gave D and trimming, while V, J and clone size come from that table. Among approximately 300,000 clones listed, just under 90% were seen once. Residents of under 25 US areas, aged about 18 to 89 years, made up the participants. Participants reported their clinical history, and cohort assignment relied on those reports. Donors in Cohort 3 counted as recovered after two negative PCRs, clearance, or symptom resolution.

The sequence was obtained from a woman aged 25-40 years who had recovered from COVID-19. This chain joins TRBV6-4 and TRBJ2-3, with D tentatively TRBD2 (6 bases). Specimen: PBMCs or T cells enriched from blood (not recorded which). The CDR3: CASSDSAGTTDTQYF. CDR3 in DNA: TGTGCCAGCAGTGACTCTGCGGGAACCACAGATACGCAGTATTTT.